Presented here are 11 T cell receptor beta chains from one specimen sequenced in a study of Graves' ophthalmopathy and Graves' hyperthyroidism. RNA transcripts served as template for amplifying TCR beta CDR3 sequences. HTBI primers primed a first-round RT-PCR, and a second-round multiplex PCR followed. TCRdb re-called the multiplex PCR reads with MiXCR, one entry per CDR3 protein. Altogether over 200,000 distinct CDR3 sequences are present, under 30% being singletons, with the ten largest covering approximately 9.6%. The sequencing input was peripheral blood. These receptors were taken from a man aged 50-60 years with Graves' ophthalmopathy.

The J gene is TRBJ2-6, the V gene TRBV4-3, with D unclear. The germline V gene has CDR1 LGHNA and CDR2 YSLEER. The CDR3 runs 16 residues. Trimming pared 0 bases from V and 0 bases from J, leaving 6 bases between. DNA for the CDR3: TGCGCCAGCAGCCAAGATTACAGCTCTGGGGCCAACGTCCTGACTTTC. It codes for CASSQDYSSGANVLTF.

This clonotype was observed at least ten times. The chain carries TRBV5-1 and TRBJ2-7; possible D gene TRBD2, 6 bases. The V gene lost 3 bases and the J gene lost 4 bases, with 17 bases spanning the gap. Germline CDR1 and CDR2: SGHRS and YFSETQ. The CDR3 consists of 15 residues. The CDR3 protein is CASSWDPGSMYEQYF. Here the CDR3 DNA reads TGCGCCAGCAGCTGGGACCCCGGGAGCATGTACGAGCAGTACTTC.

This clonotype has a handful of counts. A junction end diverges from the germline sequence, so it may reflect a read error. The chain combines TRBV18 with TRBJ2-5; D call uncertain. CDR3 length: 12 residues. CDR1 KGHSH and CDR2 LQKENI come from the germline V gene. DNA for the CDR3: TGTGCCCGCTCACCATACCAAGAGACCCAGTACTTC. Translated: CARSPYQETQYF.

The chain is built from TRBV6-1 and TRBJ2-7; the D gene is possibly TRBD1 (6 bases). V lost 7 bases and J lost 1, with 14 bases in between. CDR1 MNHNS and CDR2 SASEGT come from the germline V gene. This CDR3 is 14 amino acids long. The CDR3 protein is CASTNRQASYEQYF. The CDR3, as DNA: TGTGCCAGCACTAATAGACAGGCTTCCTACGAGCAGTACTTC.

V is TRBV6-1 and J is TRBJ2-2; tentatively, D is TRBD1 (6 bases). This CDR3 has 13 amino acids. CDR1 is MNHNS and CDR2 is SASEGT in the germline V gene. Trimming took off 6 bases at V and 7 bases at J, with 12 bases between the two ends. CDR3 nucleotides: TGTGCCAGCAGACAGGGAAACGGCGGGGAGCTGTTTTTT. It yields the protein CASRQGNGGELFF.

This clonotype has a count of ten or more. This rearrangement joins TRBV20-1 to TRBJ1-6; 10 positions match TRBD1. Germline V lookup: CDR1 DFQATT, CDR2 SNEGSKA (reference sequence). The CDR3 extends over 16 amino acids. With 0 bases clipped from V and 10 bases from J, the junction kept 9 bases outside the gene matches. CDR3 in DNA: TGCAGTGCTAGAGAAATTGGGACAGGGGAATACTCACCCCTCCACTTT. Amino acids: CSAREIGTGEYSPLHF.

This chain links TRBV28 with TRBJ1-2; TRBD1 matches 8 bases. The J segment lost 4 bases and the V segment lost 6 bases, leaving 10 bases of the junction unmatched. Germline CDR1 reads MDHEN; CDR2 reads SYDVKM. This CDR3 spans 15 amino acids. In DNA, the CDR3 is TGTGCCAGCAGCGAATCGGGACAGGTCTTCTATGGCTACACCTTC. Protein: CASSESGQVFYGYTF.

This clonotype was detected many times. In DNA form, the CDR3 reads TGTGCCACCAGCAGAGCCTCTAACTATGGCTACACCTTC. Amino acids: CATSRASNYGYTF. The rearrangement joins TRBV15 to TRBJ1-2, with D unclear. V was cut by 1 base and J by 0 bases, with 3 bases left in between. The CDR3 is 13 residues long. Germline values: CDR1 LNHNV, CDR2 YYDKDF (reference sequence).

This clonotype was picked up many times. The rearrangement uses TRBV6-5 and TRBJ2-5; the D gene is possibly TRBD2 (6 bases). Germline CDR1 and CDR2: MNHEY and SVGAGI. The CDR3 spans 15 residues. With 7 bases removed from V and 5 bases from J, the gap between germline ends came to 20 bases. This CDR3 reads CASTGSSVIRETQYF. CDR3 sequence (DNA): TGTGCCAGCACCGGGAGTTCCGTTATTAGGGAGACCCAGTACTTC.

This clonotype was found many times. The V and J genes are TRBV5-4 and TRBJ2-5, with D possibly TRBD2 on 5 matching bases. The CDR3 is 16 amino acids. CDR1 SGHNT and CDR2 YYREEE come from the germline V gene (reference sequence). Trimming cost V 3 bases and J 2 bases, with 17 bases left between them. In nucleotides, the CDR3 is TGTGCCAGCAGCTGGGGTCCGGGTACGGGGCAAGAGACCCAGTACTTC. Protein sequence: CASSWGPGTGQETQYF.

This clonotype was seen many times. The chain has TRBV20-1 and TRBJ2-5, with a weak D call TRBD2 (7 bases). In germline, CDR1 is DFQATT, CDR2 SNEGSKA (reference sequence). V gave up 1 base and J gave up 1 base, with 22 bases separating them. The CDR3 totals 18 residues. Here the CDR3 DNA reads TGCAGTGCTAGAGCCTTAGGAGGGGGAGGGCTCCTCCAAGAGACCCAGTACTTC. The encoded protein is CSARALGGGGLLQETQYF.